Listed below are T cell receptor beta chains from one sample, sequenced in a study of T cells in Graves' hyperthyroidism and ophthalmopathy. A single record per CDR3 protein comes from TCRdb applying MiXCR to the multiplex PCR reads. The data contain approximately 690,000 distinct CDR3 sequences, roughly 20% of them seen just once; the ten biggest clones take up 30% to 40%. Sequencing used blood. Source of these receptors: a young man with Graves' ophthalmopathy. CDR3s include the opening cysteine and the closing phenylalanine or tryptophan. The order of the fields is J gene, V gene, CDR3 protein.

J gene: TRBJ1-6
V gene: TRBV10-3
CDR3 protein: CAIQRSGRSSPLHF

J gene: TRBJ2-3
V gene: TRBV10-3
CDR3 protein: CAISESEGGTTDTQYF

J gene: TRBJ1-2
V gene: TRBV11-2
CDR3 protein: CASSIRQGSYGYTF

J gene: TRBJ2-7
V gene: TRBV2
CDR3 protein: CASIFWTGPYEQYF

J gene: TRBJ2-7
V gene: TRBV2
CDR3 protein: CASSADYSIGEQYF

J gene: TRBJ2-2
V gene: TRBV7-2
CDR3 protein: CASSLAGGAGSGELFF

J gene: TRBJ1-1
V gene: TRBV11-2
CDR3 protein: CASSSGTGGWDTEAFF

J gene: TRBJ2-2
V gene: TRBV7-2
CDR3 protein: CASSLLFPGELFF

J gene: TRBJ2-1
V gene: TRBV20-1
CDR3 protein: CSAPLAGPYNEQFF

J gene: TRBJ2-7
V gene: TRBV18
CDR3 protein: CASSPFAAGTYEQYF

J gene: TRBJ2-1
V gene: TRBV28
CDR3 protein: CASSLGSGSSYNEQFF

J gene: TRBJ2-3
V gene: TRBV7-9
CDR3 protein: CASSSTSGNTDTQYF

J gene: TRBJ2-7
V gene: TRBV7-2
CDR3 protein: CASSSSTSDHYEQYF

J gene: TRBJ1-1
V gene: TRBV2
CDR3 protein: CASSERWTGNTEAFF

J gene: TRBJ2-1
V gene: TRBV6-1
CDR3 protein: CASSPRTSIRNEQFF

J gene: TRBJ2-5
V gene: TRBV20-1
CDR3 protein: CSAMQTSSETQYF

J gene: TRBJ2-2
V gene: TRBV10-3
CDR3 protein: CAISERGNTGELFF

J gene: TRBJ2-1
V gene: TRBV7-2
CDR3 protein: CASSLVASGPPGDEQFF

J gene: TRBJ1-5
V gene: TRBV5-5
CDR3 protein: CASSLDTGGVQPQHF

J gene: TRBJ2-7
V gene: TRBV7-2
CDR3 protein: CASIKGTGTYEQYF

J gene: TRBJ1-1
V gene: TRBV2
CDR3 protein: CASSEQARNTEAFF

J gene: TRBJ2-3
V gene: TRBV11-2
CDR3 protein: CASSLVPSGTDTQYF

J gene: TRBJ2-7
V gene: TRBV6-1
CDR3 protein: CASSEPGQRNEQYF

J gene: TRBJ2-7
V gene: TRBV7-2
CDR3 protein: CASSPGQGRYEQYF

J gene: TRBJ1-3
V gene: TRBV6-1
CDR3 protein: CASSGNRNPSGNTIYF

J gene: TRBJ2-5
V gene: TRBV19
CDR3 protein: CASSMRTGGPETQYF

J gene: TRBJ2-7
V gene: TRBV11-2
CDR3 protein: CASSQIPGAYEQYF

J gene: TRBJ2-3
V gene: TRBV18
CDR3 protein: CASSPPLSTDTQYF

J gene: TRBJ2-7
V gene: TRBV6-5
CDR3 protein: CASSYTESWGSPYEQYF

J gene: TRBJ2-7
V gene: TRBV30
CDR3 protein: CAWSVSSYEQYF

J gene: TRBJ2-3
V gene: TRBV2
CDR3 protein: CASSAWGSSTDTQYF

J gene: TRBJ2-7
V gene: TRBV24-1
CDR3 protein: CATSGPGPAYEQYF

J gene: TRBJ2-7
V gene: TRBV5-1
CDR3 protein: CASSPGLAGNLRSYEQYF

J gene: TRBJ2-4
V gene: TRBV2
CDR3 protein: CASSEGGSAKNIQYF

J gene: TRBJ2-5
V gene: TRBV11-2
CDR3 protein: CASSKGLAGSQYF

J gene: TRBJ1-4
V gene: TRBV10-3
CDR3 protein: CAIAGAGEKLFF

J gene: TRBJ2-1
V gene: TRBV24-1
CDR3 protein: CATSEQQGAYEQFF

J gene: TRBJ1-5
V gene: TRBV28
CDR3 protein: CASSLPGGYQPQHF

J gene: TRBJ2-1
V gene: TRBV7-9
CDR3 protein: CASSLTSSYNEQFF

J gene: TRBJ1-1
V gene: TRBV7-6
CDR3 protein: CASSLRGLGNTEAFF

J gene: TRBJ1-1
V gene: TRBV19
CDR3 protein: CASIQAGQGARNTEAFF

J gene: TRBJ1-1
V gene: TRBV30
CDR3 protein: CAWSAGGGSEAFF

J gene: TRBJ1-1
V gene: TRBV24-1
CDR3 protein: CATCAGGARTEAFF

J gene: TRBJ2-2
V gene: TRBV5-8
CDR3 protein: CASSLGRTNTGELFF

J gene: TRBJ2-7
V gene: TRBV28
CDR3 protein: CASDRGFSGEQYF

J gene: TRBJ2-2
V gene: TRBV28
CDR3 protein: CASSSGGSGRFDTGELFF

J gene: TRBJ2-7
V gene: TRBV28
CDR3 protein: CASRSGRSSYEQYF

J gene: TRBJ1-5
V gene: TRBV24-1
CDR3 protein: CATSDRGQPQHF

J gene: TRBJ1-1
V gene: TRBV5-5
CDR3 protein: CASNELVSTEAFF

J gene: TRBJ2-7
V gene: TRBV11-2
CDR3 protein: CASSRGPTYEQYF

J gene: TRBJ1-1
V gene: TRBV27
CDR3 protein: CASTNGVLTEAFF

J gene: TRBJ2-3
V gene: TRBV6-5
CDR3 protein: CASSYSRGDTQYF